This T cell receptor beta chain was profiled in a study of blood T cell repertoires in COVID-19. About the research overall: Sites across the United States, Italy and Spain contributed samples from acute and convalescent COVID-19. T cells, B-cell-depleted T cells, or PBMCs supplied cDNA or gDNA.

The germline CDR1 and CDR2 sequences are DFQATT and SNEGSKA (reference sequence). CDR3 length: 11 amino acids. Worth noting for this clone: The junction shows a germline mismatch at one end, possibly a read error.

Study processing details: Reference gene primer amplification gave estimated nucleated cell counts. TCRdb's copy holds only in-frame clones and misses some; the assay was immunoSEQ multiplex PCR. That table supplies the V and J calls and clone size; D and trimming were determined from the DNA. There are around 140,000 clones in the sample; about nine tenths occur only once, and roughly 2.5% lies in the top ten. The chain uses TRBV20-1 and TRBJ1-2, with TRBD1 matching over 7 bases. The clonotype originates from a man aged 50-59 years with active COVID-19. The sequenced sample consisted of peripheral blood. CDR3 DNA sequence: TGCAGTGCTCCCTCCCGCCGGGACAGATATTTC. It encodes CSAPSRRDRYF.